This T cell receptor beta chain came from a study of T cells in Graves' hyperthyroidism and ophthalmopathy. Trimming took 5 bases from V and 2 from J, leaving 17 bases between them. The CDR3 runs to 16 residues. From germline, CDR1 is SEHNR and CDR2 FQNEAQ (reference sequence). Researchers amplified the TCR beta CDR3 regions from RNA transcripts. Researchers ran a first-round RT-PCR on the TCR CDR3 using the HTBI primer set. TCRdb called the multiplex PCR reads again in MiXCR, with one record for every CDR3 protein. Among 700,000 or so distinct CDR3 sequences listed, around 17% were seen once. The table lists this clonotype with many counts. The antigen remains unidentified. Patients between 18 and 65 years old had hyperthyroidism, newly diagnosed and lasting under 2 months. Findings and limits, study-wide: The model identified upcoming ophthalmopathy a median around 7.1 months ahead of onset.

The specimen sequenced was blood. This clonotype was obtained from a man aged 18 to 29 with Graves' hyperthyroidism. The rearrangement uses TRBV7-9 and TRBJ2-3, with D perhaps matching TRBD1 (6 bases). CDR3 bases: TGTGCCAGCAGCCTCTCGCAGGGGACCATCACAGATACGCAGTATTTT. It codes for CASSLSQGTITDTQYF.